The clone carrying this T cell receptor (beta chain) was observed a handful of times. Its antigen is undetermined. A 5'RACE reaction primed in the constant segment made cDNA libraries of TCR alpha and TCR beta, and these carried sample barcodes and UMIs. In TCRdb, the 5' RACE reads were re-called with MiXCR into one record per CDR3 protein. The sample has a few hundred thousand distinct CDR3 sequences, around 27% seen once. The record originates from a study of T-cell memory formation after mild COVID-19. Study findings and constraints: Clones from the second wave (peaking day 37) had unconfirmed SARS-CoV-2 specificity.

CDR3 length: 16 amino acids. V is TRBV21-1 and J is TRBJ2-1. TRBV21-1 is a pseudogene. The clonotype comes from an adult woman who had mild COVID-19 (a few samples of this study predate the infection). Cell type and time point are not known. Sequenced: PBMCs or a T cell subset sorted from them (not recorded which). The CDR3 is CASSPRSQNPYNEQFF. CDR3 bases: TGTGCCAGCAGCCCGCGGAGCCAGAATCCCTACAATGAGCAGTTCTTC.